One T cell receptor (beta chain) is described in this entry. What it binds is not known. TCRdb re-called the reads through MiXCR, storing one row per CDR3 protein. The table shows 600,000 to 700,000 distinct CDR3 sequences, with around 35% occurring only once. This entry is derived from a study of T cell repertoires in cytomegalovirus infection. The overall study: Researchers turned to recently identified HLA-C-restricted CMV epitopes as well as well-studied HLA-B-restricted ones. Carrying CMV and the relevant HLA type showed in public TCR beta signatures.

Trimming left V 4 bases short and J 9 bases short, with 7 bases between. The germline CDR1 and CDR2 sequences are MDHEN and SYDVKM. The CDR3 totals 11 residues. General study points: Identification of carriers of CMV plus the relevant HLA was achieved through cumulative public TCR beta family frequency. Across the ex vivo response, the dominant clonotypes were HLA-C-restricted CMV-specific TCR beta clonotypes.

This material consisted of cultured PBMCs, taken from culture after CMV antigen stimulation. The genes are TRBV28 and TRBJ1-5; D gene ambiguous. This sequence originates from a human donor in good health (CMV status not recorded). Some clones in this sample may be carry-over from other donors' samples. The CDR3 DNA is TGTGCCAGCAGTTCAACGCGGCCCCAGCATTTT. The encoded protein is CASSSTRPQHF. The full variable domain, rest sourced from reference TRBV28 and TRBJ1-5, is DVKVTQSSRYLVKRTGEKVFLECVQDMDHENMFWYRQDPGLGLRLIYFSYDVKMKEKGDIPEGYSVSREKKERFSLILESASTNQTSMYLCASSSTRPQHFGDGTRLSIL.